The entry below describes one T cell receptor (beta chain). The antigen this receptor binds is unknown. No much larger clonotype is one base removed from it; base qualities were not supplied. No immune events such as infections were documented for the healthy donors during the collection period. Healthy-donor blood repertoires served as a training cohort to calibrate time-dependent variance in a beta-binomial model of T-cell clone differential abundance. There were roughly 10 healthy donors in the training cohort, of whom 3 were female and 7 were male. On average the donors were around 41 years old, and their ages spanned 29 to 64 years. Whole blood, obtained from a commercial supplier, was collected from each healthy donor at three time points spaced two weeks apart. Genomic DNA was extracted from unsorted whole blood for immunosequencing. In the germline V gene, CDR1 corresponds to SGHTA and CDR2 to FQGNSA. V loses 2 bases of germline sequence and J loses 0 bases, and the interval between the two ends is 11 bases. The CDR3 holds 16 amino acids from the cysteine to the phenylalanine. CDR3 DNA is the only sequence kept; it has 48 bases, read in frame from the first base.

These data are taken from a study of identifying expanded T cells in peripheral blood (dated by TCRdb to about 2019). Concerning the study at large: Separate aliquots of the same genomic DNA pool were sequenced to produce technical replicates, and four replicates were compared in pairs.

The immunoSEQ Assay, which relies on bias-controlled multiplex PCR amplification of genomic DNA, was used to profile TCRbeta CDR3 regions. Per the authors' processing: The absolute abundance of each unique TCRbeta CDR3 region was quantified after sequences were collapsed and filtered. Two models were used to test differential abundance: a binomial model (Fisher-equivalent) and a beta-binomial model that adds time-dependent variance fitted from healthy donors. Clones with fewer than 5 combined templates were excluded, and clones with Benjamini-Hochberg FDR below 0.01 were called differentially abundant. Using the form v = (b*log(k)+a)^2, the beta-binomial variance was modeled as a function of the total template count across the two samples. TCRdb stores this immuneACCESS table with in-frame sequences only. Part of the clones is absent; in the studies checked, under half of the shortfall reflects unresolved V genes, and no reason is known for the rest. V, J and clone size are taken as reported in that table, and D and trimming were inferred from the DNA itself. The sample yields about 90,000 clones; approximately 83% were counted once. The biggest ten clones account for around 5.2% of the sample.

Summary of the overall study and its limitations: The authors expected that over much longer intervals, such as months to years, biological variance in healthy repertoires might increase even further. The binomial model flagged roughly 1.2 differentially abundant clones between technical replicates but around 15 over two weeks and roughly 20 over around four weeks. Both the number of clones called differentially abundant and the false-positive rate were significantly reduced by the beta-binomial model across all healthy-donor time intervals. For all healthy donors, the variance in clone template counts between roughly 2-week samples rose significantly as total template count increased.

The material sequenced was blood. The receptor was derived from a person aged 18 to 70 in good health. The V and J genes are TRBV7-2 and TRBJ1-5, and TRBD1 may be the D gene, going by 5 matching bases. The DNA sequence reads TGTGCCAGCAGCTTACGTCGAGGGGATAGCAATCAGCCCCAGCATTTT. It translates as CASSLRRGDSNQPQHF.